The next 14 T cell receptor beta chains were all read from a single sample in a study of T-cell reconstitution after alpha-beta-depleted transplantation in children. Using unique molecular identifiers, the investigators prepared the TCRbeta library. One entry per CDR3 protein, called by TCRdb with MiXCR from the PCR reads. In the table there are some 500,000 distinct CDR3 sequences, about a sixth of which are singletons. The sample was PBMCs from the stem cell graft donor, taken from the stem cell graft. The source of these receptors is a human donor who donated a stem cell graft to a child with acute lymphoblastic leukemia.

This clonotype has more than one count but fewer than ten. The V gene is TRBV4-1, the J gene TRBJ2-3; D unclear. Trimming stripped 1 base from V and 1 base from J, with 12 bases between. This CDR3 spans 16 amino acids. Germline values: CDR1 MGHRA, CDR2 YSYEKL. CDR3 in DNA: TGCGCCAGCAGCCAAGGGTTAACAGCCCGCACAGATACGCAGTATTTT. Translating it yields CASSQGLTARTDTQYF.

The genes are TRBV19 and TRBJ2-7, with D perhaps matching TRBD1 (7 bases). The germline CDR1 and CDR2 sequences are LNHDA and SQIVND (reference sequence). V lost 6 bases, J lost 2 bases, and 17 bases lay in between. The CDR3 totals 15 residues. CDR3 protein: CASRSGGTSAYEQYF. The CDR3 coding sequence is TGTGCCAGTAGATCAGGGGGGACATCCGCCTACGAGCAGTACTTC.

Only a few counts were recorded for this clonotype. The genes are TRBV5-1 and TRBJ2-7; D may correspond to TRBD1 or TRBD2 (6 bases each). The CDR3 runs 14 residues. Trimming removed 2 bases at V and 3 bases at J, with 12 bases between. Germline CDR1 reads SGHRS; CDR2 reads YFSETQ. Here the CDR3 reads CASSFEQGLYEQYF. The CDR3 DNA is TGCGCCAGCAGCTTTGAACAGGGACTCTACGAGCAGTACTTC.

A few counts support this clonotype. The V and J genes are TRBV12-3 or TRBV12-4 and TRBJ2-3, with TRBD2 matching over 8 bases. V lost 4 bases, J lost 0 bases, and 6 bases stayed unmatched. This CDR3 is 16 amino acids long. The DNA of the CDR3 is TGTGCCAGCAGTTCCCTACTAGCGGCTAGCACAGATACGCAGTATTTT. It yields the protein CASSSLLAASTDTQYF.

The chain couples TRBV5-1 to TRBJ2-5, with 9 nucleotides matching TRBD1. V dropped 4 bases and J dropped 3; count of bases not matched to a gene: 4. CDR1 and CDR2 from the germline V gene are SGHRS and YFSETQ. The length of the CDR3 is 14 residues. CDR3 in DNA: TGCGCCAGCAGCCCCTGGACAGGGGAAGAGACCCAGTACTTC. Translated: CASSPWTGEETQYF. The complete variable domain, with remaining parts taken from reference TRBV5-1 and TRBJ2-5, reads KAGVTQTPRYLIKTRGQQVTLSCSPISGHRSVSWYQQTPGQGLQFLFEYFSETQRNKGNFPGRFSGRQFSNSRSEMNVSTLELGDSALYLCASSPWTGEETQYFGPGTRLLVL.

This clonotype was seen a handful of times. The genes are TRBV19 and TRBJ2-4, with unresolved D. V lost 4 bases to trimming and J lost 9 bases, with 13 bases between them. CDR1 is LNHDA and CDR2 is SQIVND in the germline V gene (reference sequence). The CDR3 is made up of 13 amino acids. CDR3 sequence: CASSRMANGIQYF. CDR3 sequence (DNA): TGTGCCAGTAGTAGGATGGCTAACGGCATTCAGTACTTC.

The rearrangement links TRBV20-1 to TRBJ2-1; 12 positions match TRBD2. The germline V gene has CDR1 DFQATT and CDR2 SNEGSKA (reference sequence). CDR3 length equals 13 residues. With V trimmed by 5 bases and J by 9 bases, 5 bases remained unmatched. The CDR3 bases are TGCAGTGCTCTAGCGGGAGGGCCGGTTGAGCAGTTCTTC. Translated: CSALAGGPVEQFF.

The rearrangement joins TRBV6-1 to TRBJ1-1, with TRBD1 matching over 7 bases. This CDR3 contains 17 residues. CDR1 is MNHNS, CDR2 SASEGT, per germline. The J segment lost 4 bases and the V segment lost 6 bases, leaving 17 bases of the junction unmatched. This chain's CDR3 is CASSPDGIGGSGTEAFF. Written as DNA, the CDR3 is TGTGCCAGCAGCCCGGATGGGATAGGGGGCTCGGGCACTGAAGCTTTCTTT.

This clonotype was counted between two and nine times. The chain combines TRBV20-1 with TRBJ2-3, with a possible D match to TRBD2 (5 bases). The CDR3 spans 12 residues. The V end was cut by 3 bases, the J end by 4 bases, with 8 bases between. Germline V gene lookup returns CDR1 DFQATT and CDR2 SNEGSKA (reference sequence). The CDR3 loop reads CSASQDSDTQYF. The CDR3 DNA is TGCAGTGCTAGTCAGGACTCAGATACGCAGTATTTT.

The chain couples TRBV5-1 to TRBJ2-1; possibly TRBD2 for D (5 bases). Germline-derived CDR1 and CDR2 are SGHRS and YFSETQ. This CDR3 region has 15 residues. Trimming removed 0 bases from V and 12 bases from J, with 19 bases in between. The CDR3 protein is CASSLASRETMLQFF. CDR3 sequence (DNA): TGCGCCAGCAGCTTGGCCAGCCGGGAAACAATGTTGCAGTTCTTC. The full variable domain, completed using reference TRBV5-1 and TRBJ2-1, is KAGVTQTPRYLIKTRGQQVTLSCSPISGHRSVSWYQQTPGQGLQFLFEYFSETQRNKGNFPGRFSGRQFSNSRSEMNVSTLELGDSALYLCASSLASRETMLQFFGPGTRLTVL.

The V and J genes are TRBV5-4 and TRBJ2-1, with D perhaps matching TRBD2 (5 bases). The CDR3 is 15 residues long. Germline CDR1 reads SGHNT; CDR2 reads YYREEE (reference sequence). V was trimmed by 2 bases and J by 6 bases, leaving 15 bases between them. CDR3 loop: CASSLLDLSGNEQFF. Written as DNA, the CDR3 is TGTGCCAGCAGCTTACTGGACTTATCGGGCAATGAGCAGTTCTTC.

As concerns this clonotype: At one end, the junction sequence differs from germline, possibly due to a read error. The chain employs TRBV11-2 and TRBJ2-4, with D tentatively TRBD1 or TRBD2 (5 bases each). Germline-derived CDR1 and CDR2 are SGHAT and FQNNGV. CDR3 length equals 14 residues. CDR3 region: CASRRIGTKNIQHF. In DNA form, the CDR3 reads TGTGCCAGCAGGAGGATAGGGACCAAAAACATTCAGCACTTC.

This clonotype turned up a few times. The chain carries TRBV7-2 and TRBJ2-5; D gene ambiguous. Germline-derived CDR1 and CDR2 are SGHTA and FQGNSA. V lost 5 bases and J 5 bases, leaving 9 bases between the germline ends. This CDR3 is built from 12 residues. Here the CDR3 DNA reads TGTGCCAGCAGCCCCCCGTGGGAGACCCAGTACTTC. Translation gives CASSPPWETQYF.

This clonotype appeared a few times. The CDR3 loop is CASSLLAGGDNEQFF. The CDR3 coding sequence is TGTGCCAGCAGCTTACTAGCGGGAGGAGACAATGAGCAGTTCTTC. The chain links TRBV7-9 to TRBJ2-1, with 11 nucleotides matching TRBD2. Per the germline V gene, CDR1 is SEHNR and CDR2 is FQNEAQ (reference sequence). The CDR3 spans 15 residues. With 2 bases clipped from V and 5 bases from J, the junction kept 2 bases outside the gene matches.